This T cell receptor beta chain was captured by sequencing in a study of cytotoxic CD8 clonotypes in ibrutinib-treated CLL. Study information: Treatment had run for a median roughly eleven months, range 6 to 36, when response samples were taken. Whole-study results and caveats: Clonality showed a rise at ibrutinib response that reversed toward baseline at progression. Higher circulating CD8+ T-cell counts strongly accompanied higher baseline clonality, above age-matched healthy donors.

To note about this clone: Its target is not known.

Roughly 2.2 micrograms of genomic DNA (from cryopreserved PBMCs) were used for TCR beta libraries. The V gene lost 9 bases and the J gene lost 8 bases, with 22 bases spanning the gap. This CDR3 has 15 residues. CDR1 LNHDA and CDR2 SQIVND come from the germline V gene (reference sequence). The protocol was immunoSEQ multiplex PCR, while the TCRdb copy is restricted to in-frame clones and leaves out a portion. The data hold 160,000 or so clones, with nearly 90% observed a single time. Sequencing used PBMCs, obtained at disease progression, from a patient treated with ibrutinib. This sequence originates from a human donor with chronic lymphocytic leukemia. This chain links TRBV19 with TRBJ1-4; D gene ambiguous. CDR3 in amino acids: CASLGFDNRGEKLFF. CDR3 DNA sequence: TGTGCCAGCCTCGGCTTTGACAACAGAGGGGAAAAACTGTTTTTT. The complete variable domain, with remaining parts taken from reference TRBV19 and TRBJ1-4, reads DGGITQSPKYLFRKEGQNVTLSCEQNLNHDAMYWYRQDPGQGLRLIYYSQIVNDFQKGDIAEGYSVSREKKESFPLTVTSAQKNPTAFYLCASLGFDNRGEKLFFGSGTQLSVL.